Each of the 15 T cell receptor beta chains below was sequenced from the same sample in a study of blood T cells in healthy people across ages. Primers used in a second PCR of roughly 7 to 11 cycles were a sample-barcoded 5' primer and a J-beta primer mix. In TCRdb, the 5' RACE reads were re-called with MiXCR into one record per CDR3 protein. This table has over a million distinct CDR3 sequences, 40% to 45% appearing once. Sequencing was performed on blood. All receptors come from a woman in her sixties in good health.

This clonotype was detected only a few times. The rearrangement uses TRBV6-5 and TRBJ1-6; TRBD1 is a possible D gene (6 bases). The CDR3 length is 16 residues. Trimming shortened V by 5 bases and J by 9 bases, and 20 bases separated the two germline ends. The germline V gene encodes CDR1 MNHEY and CDR2 SVGAGI. This chain's CDR3 is CASSTRGQGWGSPLHF. CDR3 sequence (DNA): TGTGCCAGCAGTACTAGGGGTCAGGGGTGGGGTTCACCCCTCCACTTT.

The chain carries TRBV12-3 or TRBV12-4 and TRBJ2-7; 7 nucleotides line up with TRBD2. V was pared by 5 bases and J by 5 bases, with 12 bases of the junction left unmatched. This CDR3 is built from 15 residues. The CDR3 nucleotides are TGTGCCAGCAGTACTAGCAGGTCGGCGGGGGACGAGCAGTACTTC. Translated: CASSTSRSAGDEQYF.

This clonotype was picked up a small number of times. The chain recombines TRBV29-1 with TRBJ1-1; D remains unclear. CDR1 and CDR2 (germline): SQVTM, ANQGSEA. V was shortened by 1 base and J by 6 bases, with 9 bases between the two germline ends. The CDR3 covers 12 residues. The CDR3 DNA reads as TGCAGCGTTGAAGCCTCGGTCGCTGAAGCTTTCTTT. The encoded protein is CSVEASVAEAFF. The full variable domain, rest sourced from reference TRBV29-1 and TRBJ1-1, is SAVISQKPSRDICQRGTSLTIQCQVDSQVTMMFWYRQQPGQSLTLIATANQGSEATYESGFVIDKFPISRPNLTFSTLTVSNMSPEDSSIYLCSVEASVAEAFFGQGTRLTVV.

V gene TRBV9 combines with J gene TRBJ2-1; TRBD2 matches 16 bases. CDR1 and CDR2 from the germline V gene are SGDLS and YYNGEE. This CDR3 has 20 residues. The trim removed 0 bases at V and 1 base at J, leaving 7 bases unmatched. CDR3 sequence (DNA): TGTGCCAGCAGCGTAGTTGGGACTAGCGGGAGGGCCTCTTCCTACAATGAGCAGTTCTTC. It encodes CASSVVGTSGRASSYNEQFF. Full variable domain (outside the CDR3, taken from reference TRBV9 and TRBJ2-1): DSGVTQTPKHLITATGQRVTLRCSPRSGDLSVYWYQQSLDQGLQFLIQYYNGEERAKGNILERFSAQQFPDLHSELNLSSLELGDSALYFCASSVVGTSGRASSYNEQFFGPGTRLTVL.

This clonotype was detected only a few times. The chain couples TRBV20-1 to TRBJ2-5; possible D gene TRBD2, 5 bases. Per the germline V gene, CDR1 is DFQATT and CDR2 is SNEGSKA (reference sequence). The CDR3 consists of 14 residues. V gave up 1 base and J gave up 2 bases, with 11 bases separating them. CDR3 nucleotides: TGCAGTGCTAGAGGGGCGGAGGCGCAAGAGACCCAGTACTTC. Translated, it gives CSARGAEAQETQYF.

The chain couples TRBV15 to TRBJ2-5, with 9 nucleotides matching TRBD1. From germline, CDR1 is LNHNV and CDR2 YYDKDF (reference sequence). The ends lost 4 bases at V and 4 bases at J; junction bases unmatched: 4. This CDR3 spans 14 amino acids. CDR3 bases: TGTGCCACCAGCACCGACAGGGGGGGAGAGACCCAGTACTTC. Translated: CATSTDRGGETQYF.

The V gene is TRBV3-1, the J gene TRBJ2-4; D gene uncertain. The DNA end is a closer match to TRBJ2-5, so the J assignment may be wrong. In germline, CDR1 is LGHDT, CDR2 YNNKEL (reference sequence). The CDR3 has 15 residues. CDR3 in amino acids: CASSQNRAPPETQYF. DNA of the CDR3: TGTGCCAGCAGCCAAAACCGGGCCCCGCCGGAGACCCAGTACTTC.

The rearrangement joins TRBV5-8 to TRBJ2-7; D is possibly TRBD1 or TRBD2 (5 bases each). CDR3 length: 15 amino acids. CDR1 and CDR2 from the germline V gene are SGHTS and YDEGEE. V was cut by 5 bases and J by 0 bases, with 15 bases left in between. CDR3 DNA: TGTGCCAGCAGACGTCGGGACGGAAGCTCCTACGAGCAGTACTTC. Its translation: CASRRRDGSSYEQYF.

The V and J genes are TRBV29-1 and TRBJ1-2; D unclear. V gave up 6 bases and J gave up 0 bases, with 8 bases separating them. CDR3 length equals 12 residues. The germline V gene has CDR1 SQVTM and CDR2 ANQGSEA. CDR3 protein: CSVSSANYGYTF. Here the CDR3 DNA reads TGCAGCGTCTCCAGCGCTAACTATGGCTACACCTTC.

This chain uses TRBV11-2 with TRBJ2-1; the D call may be TRBD1 or TRBD2 (5 bases each). The CDR3 loop spans 23 amino acids. Germline loops: CDR1 SGHAT, CDR2 FQNNGV. V was pared by 1 base and J by 2 bases, with 33 bases between. The DNA for the CDR3 is TGTGCCAGCAGCTTAGTGTCCGCGATTAGGGACCAATATGTCGATGCCACCTACAATGAGCAGTTCTTC. This encodes CASSLVSAIRDQYVDATYNEQFF.

DNA of the CDR3: TGTGCCAGCGCCCGCAGCCAAGAGACCCAGTACTTC. This gives the protein CASARSQETQYF. The gene calls are TRBV7-8 and TRBJ2-5, with D unclear. Germline values: CDR1 SGHVS, CDR2 FQNEAQ. Trimming took off 8 bases at V and 1 base at J, with 8 bases between the two ends. The CDR3 loop spans 12 amino acids.

This clonotype has only a few counts. The CDR3 nucleotides read TGTGCCAGCAGCCCCGCCGGGACCCTCTACGAGCAGTACTTC. Its protein product is CASSPAGTLYEQYF. The V gene is TRBV6-6, the J gene TRBJ2-7; D might be TRBD1 or TRBD2, each matching 5 bases. V was trimmed by 6 bases and J by 3 bases, leaving 15 bases between them. In germline, CDR1 is MNHNY, CDR2 SVGAGI (reference sequence). There are 14 residues in the CDR3.

The genes are TRBV28 and TRBJ2-7; D may be TRBD2 (6 bases). The CDR3 runs 14 residues. Trimming pared 2 bases from V and 3 bases from J, leaving 11 bases between. Per the germline V gene, CDR1 is MDHEN and CDR2 is SYDVKM. The CDR3 DNA reads as TGTGCCAGCAGTTTAATAGCGGAAGGCTACGAGCAGTACTTC. Amino acids: CASSLIAEGYEQYF.

The table lists this clonotype with a few counts. The chain joins TRBV13 to TRBJ2-1; 9 positions agree with TRBD1. Germline CDR1 and CDR2: PRHDT and FYEKMQ (reference sequence). This CDR3 comprises 16 residues. Trimming cost V 4 bases and J 7 bases; bases outside gene matches: 11. The CDR3 loop reads CASSSPRDRAMNEQFF. CDR3 bases: TGTGCCAGCAGCTCACCTCGGGACAGGGCGATGAATGAGCAGTTCTTC.

J is TRBJ2-2 and V is TRBV20-1; D uncertain. The V gene lost 2 bases and the J gene lost 0 bases, with 4 bases spanning the gap. The CDR3 is 13 amino acids. The germline gives CDR1 DFQATT, CDR2 SNEGSKA (reference sequence). The CDR3 coding sequence is TGCAGTGCTAGATCCTCGAACACCGGGGAGCTGTTTTTT. This translates into CSARSSNTGELFF.